Reported below is one T cell receptor (beta chain). The antigen is not known. A much larger clone differs by one base, so this may be a read error. For blood RNA, unsorted whole blood served as the source, and germline DNA was extracted too. Patients had chronic HBV infection and were treatment-naive. What was collected before surgery was four milliliters of peripheral blood. This record belongs to a study of tumor-infiltrating lymphocytes in primary liver carcinoma. Study observations and caveats: Between tumor regions, pairs overlapped more than tumor-adjacent and tumor-blood pairs did. Bulk samples went unsorted, so CD4+ and CD8+ repertoires were not compared.

V lost 4 bases, J lost 5 bases, and 9 bases lay in between. Germline V lookup: CDR1 ENHRY, CDR2 SYGVKD. The CDR3 is made up of 13 amino acids. TCR beta cDNA was reverse-transcribed from 400 to 500 ng of total RNA. The reaction used a constant-region primer and ProtoScript II reverse transcriptase. Slightly modified ARM-PCR, run as three nested multiplex PCR rounds, produced the TCR beta libraries. The opening two PCR rounds, approximately 10 cycles each, paired TRBV1-TRBV30 forward primers with a C-beta reverse primer. TCRdb re-analysed the multiplex PCR reads in MiXCR, keeping a single row per CDR3 protein. This sample carries about 180,000 distinct CDR3 sequences, about 60% of them seen once, and the ten largest clones take approximately 68%.

The chain combines TRBV10-3 with TRBJ1-5; D is undetermined. The TCR originated in a man aged 35 to 55 with primary liver carcinoma and hepatitis B virus infection. Sequenced input: peripheral blood. CDR3 bases: TGTGCCATCAGTGTGGACTGCTATCAGCCCCAGCATTTT. Translating it yields CAISVDCYQPQHF.